Following are 8 T cell receptor beta chains from one sample sequenced in a study of shared clonotypes between healthy human individuals. Sequencing was performed with immunoSEQ multiplex PCR; in TCRdb, only in-frame clones are kept and a portion is missing. The sample has 600,000 to 750,000 clones, 60% to 80% seen once. Sequencing used memory CD4+ T cells sorted from blood. The subset was: CD45RA-negative fraction. The receptors stem from a woman between 25 and 40 years old in good health.

The genes are TRBV28 and TRBJ2-7; D is unresolved. V lost 2 bases, J lost 7 bases, and 9 bases lay in between. The CDR3 length is 12 residues. Germline values: CDR1 MDHEN, CDR2 SYDVKM. CDR3 protein: CASSLDVTEQYF. CDR3 in DNA: TGTGCCAGCAGTTTAGACGTAACGGAGCAGTACTTC. The full variable domain, rest sourced from reference TRBV28 and TRBJ2-7, is DVKVTQSSRYLVKRTGEKVFLECVQDMDHENMFWYRQDPGLGLRLIYFSYDVKMKEKGDIPEGYSVSREKKERFSLILESASTNQTSMYLCASSLDVTEQYFGPGTRLTVT.

This clone showed up just a few times. The J gene is TRBJ2-7, the V gene TRBV15; a weak D match, TRBD2 (7 bases). Per the germline V gene, CDR1 is LNHNV and CDR2 is YYDKDF (reference sequence). The CDR3 is 15 amino acids. V was trimmed by 0 bases and J by 7 bases, leaving 16 bases between them. CDR3 nucleotides: TGTGCCACCAGCAGAGATCTGGCAGGGGAGGGGGAGCAGTACTTC. Protein product: CATSRDLAGEGEQYF.

The chain recombines TRBV11-2 with TRBJ2-1; 12 bases match TRBD2. Germline trimming cut 5 bases from V and 11 bases from J; bases unmatched to any gene: 13. Germline V gene lookup returns CDR1 SGHAT and CDR2 FQNNGV. This CDR3 has 16 amino acids. The CDR3 is CASSPSRTSGINQQFF. The CDR3 region has the DNA TGTGCCAGCAGCCCGAGTCGGACTAGCGGGATTAATCAGCAGTTCTTC.

Regarding this clone: Germline and junction disagree at one end, which may indicate a read error. V usage is TRBV5-1 and J usage is TRBJ1-1; no clear D. The CDR3 length is 15 residues. CDR1 and CDR2 from the germline V gene are SGHRS and YFSETQ. CDR3 in amino acids: CTSSLGVSQNTEAFF. In DNA, the CDR3 is TGCACCAGCAGCTTGGGTGTCAGCCAGAACACTGAAGCTTTCTTT.

The chain has TRBV5-1 and TRBJ2-1, with TRBD1 matching 7 bases. Looked up from germline, CDR1 is SGHRS and CDR2 is YFSETQ. The CDR3 has 14 residues. With V trimmed by 2 bases and J by 11 bases, 10 bases remained unmatched. This CDR3 is CASSLERQGAKQFF. CDR3 DNA sequence: TGCGCCAGCAGCTTAGAAAGACAGGGCGCGAAGCAGTTCTTC.

The chain has TRBV28 and TRBJ2-3; D remains unclear. This CDR3 contains 17 residues. The V gene lost 2 bases and the J gene lost 5 bases, with 20 bases spanning the gap. In germline, CDR1 is MDHEN, CDR2 SYDVKM. The CDR3 DNA reads TGTGCCAGCAGTTTAATCCAGATGCCCACCCTCAGAGATACGCAGTATTTT. Encoded protein: CASSLIQMPTLRDTQYF.

There are a few counts of this clone. The chain employs TRBV6-1 and TRBJ2-3; D gene ambiguous. V was cut by 0 bases and J by 0 bases, with 7 bases left in between. CDR1 is MNHNS, CDR2 SASEGT, per germline. The CDR3 loop spans 15 amino acids. Here the CDR3 reads CASSEAKISTDTQYF. The CDR3 DNA reads as TGTGCCAGCAGTGAAGCTAAAATTAGCACAGATACGCAGTATTTT.

V and J are TRBV2 and TRBJ2-2, with 7 bases that match TRBD1. There are 14 residues in the CDR3. Germline-derived CDR1 and CDR2 are SNHLY and FYNNEI. With 5 bases clipped from V and 6 bases from J, the junction kept 6 bases outside the gene matches. CDR3 amino acids: CASSRQGEAGELFF. In nucleotides, the CDR3 is TGTGCCAGCAGTAGACAGGGTGAAGCCGGGGAGCTGTTTTTT.